This T cell receptor beta chain derives from a study of shared clonotypes between healthy human individuals. The overall study: Used for every donor were three CD4 naive, three CD4 memory, two CD8 naive and one CD8 memory plate. Study-level results: Naive subsets, compared against memory subsets, generally had larger estimated richness values.

Sequencing was performed with immunoSEQ multiplex PCR; in TCRdb, only in-frame clones are kept and a portion is missing. The table has around 2.5 million clones, under 95% seen once. The CDR3 has 13 amino acids. V was trimmed by 10 bases and J by 2 bases, leaving 14 bases between them. Per germline, CDR1 SNHLY and CDR2 FYNNEI. This clone was picked up one time. What it binds is not known. The rearrangement joins TRBV2 to TRBJ1-2; no reliable D call. The origin of this receptor is a man between 18 and 35 years old in good health. Some clones in this sample may be carry-over from other donors' samples. Sample: naive CD4+ T cells from PBMCs. As for subset: CD45RA+ positively selected. As DNA, the CDR3 is TGTGCCACCAAGGGCGACGGAAACTATGGCTACACCTTC. This translates into CATKGDGNYGYTF.